This TCR beta chain is from a study of T cell responses to AZD1222 COVID-19 vaccine. The germline CDR1 and CDR2 sequences are MGHRA and YSYEKL. The CDR3 is made up of 16 amino acids. Unmatched junction bases numbered 8, after V lost 3 bases and J lost 7 bases. Notes on this clone: Its specificity is unknown.

TCRdb keeps only in-frame clones here, not all; method: immunoSEQ multiplex PCR. The data show 80,000 to 100,000 clones, around 90% seen once. Findings and caveats of the study: At 160-218 and 743-854, vaccine-associated CD4 TCRs were dominant, and they spanned spike. As reported, nearly half of all spike-specific TCRs target variant regions that are unmutated.

This receptor was identified in an adult in good health. The sequenced sample was peripheral blood, obtained on day 0 of AZD1222 vaccination. The rearrangement links TRBV4-1 to TRBJ2-1, with TRBD2 identical over 11 bases. The CDR3 bases are TGCGCCAGCAGCCAGCCCACTAGCGGGAGTATGAATGAGCAGTTCTTC. It is translated as CASSQPTSGSMNEQFF.